Each of the 7 T cell receptor beta chains below was sequenced from the same sample in a study of T-cell reconstitution after alpha-beta-depleted transplantation in children. This sample's TCRbeta library carried unique molecular identifier barcodes. TCRdb re-called the PCR reads with MiXCR, one entry per CDR3 protein. The sample has some 600,000 distinct CDR3 sequences, 13% seen once. The specimen comprised PBMCs, mostly from graft donor cells, sampled 360 days after TCRalphabeta/CD19-depleted stem cell transplant. These TCRs come from a male patient between 10 and 17 years old who had a stem cell transplant for acute myeloid leukemia, so the T cells may come from the graft donor.

The V gene is TRBV29-1, the J gene TRBJ2-1; a weak D match, TRBD1 (6 bases). Germline CDR1 SQVTM, CDR2 ANQGSEA. Deletions cut 4 bases from V and 6 bases from J, with 22 bases between. CDR3 length: 16 amino acids. CDR3 sequence reads: CSVGAPGTQGFNEQFF. For the CDR3, the DNA is TGCAGCGTTGGGGCCCCCGGGACACAAGGATTCAATGAGCAGTTCTTC.

This clonotype was seen more than once but under ten times. The chain has TRBV28 and TRBJ2-7, with TRBD1 identical over 9 bases. The CDR3 has 17 amino acids. Germline lookup yields CDR1 MDHEN and CDR2 SYDVKM. V gave up 1 base and J gave up 3 bases; unmatched junction bases: 10. CDR3 bases: TGTGCCAGCAGTTTATTAGGGGCGGGACAGGGTAACTACGAGCAGTACTTC. Protein: CASSLLGAGQGNYEQYF.

This clonotype was counted only a few times. The chain uses TRBV4-3 and TRBJ2-7, with a tentative D call TRBD2 (6 bases). Trimming left V 0 bases short and J 3 bases short, with 12 bases between. Per germline, CDR1 LGHNA and CDR2 YSLEER. The CDR3 contains 15 residues. The CDR3 loop is CASSQEAGTLYEQYF. CDR3 DNA sequence: TGCGCCAGCAGCCAAGAGGCGGGAACCCTCTACGAGCAGTACTTC.

V gene TRBV9 combines with J gene TRBJ2-6; D gene uncertain. Germline V lookup: CDR1 SGDLS, CDR2 YYNGEE. V was shortened by 2 bases and J by 0 bases, with 6 bases between the two germline ends. This CDR3 spans 15 amino acids. In DNA form, the CDR3 reads TGTGCCAGCAGCGTCAAGATCTCTGGGGCCAACGTCCTGACTTTC. This sequence encodes CASSVKISGANVLTF. The full variable domain, rest sourced from reference TRBV9 and TRBJ2-6, is DSGVTQTPKHLITATGQRVTLRCSPRSGDLSVYWYQQSLDQGLQFLIQYYNGEERAKGNILERFSAQQFPDLHSELNLSSLELGDSALYFCASSVKISGANVLTFGAGSRLTVL.

This clonotype was counted a few times. The chain couples TRBV7-8 to TRBJ2-4, with 7 positions matching TRBD1. The CDR3 has 17 amino acids. Trimming took 2 bases from V and 0 from J; bases not matched to a gene: 7. CDR1 and CDR2 (germline): SGHVS, FQNEAQ. The CDR3 region is CASSLFGRGLAKNIQYF. CDR3 bases: TGTGCCAGCAGCTTATTCGGCAGGGGGTTAGCCAAAAACATTCAGTACTTC.

The V call is TRBV28, the J call TRBJ2-7; tentative D call: TRBD1 (6 bases). With 6 bases removed from V and 4 bases from J, the gap between germline ends came to 22 bases. Germline CDR1 and CDR2: MDHEN and SYDVKM. This CDR3 has 16 residues. In DNA form, the CDR3 reads TGTGCCAGCAGCCTGGGACACCCGAATGGGATTTACGAGCAGTACTTC. It codes for CASSLGHPNGIYEQYF.

This clonotype showed up just a few times. The chain carries TRBV7-6 and TRBJ2-7, with TRBD2 matching 7 bases. The V segment lost 2 bases and the J segment 0 bases; nucleotides outside the gene matches: 7. The CDR3 totals 16 residues. Germline V gene data show CDR1 as SGHVS and CDR2 as FNYEAQ. The DNA for the CDR3 is TGTGCCAGCAGCTTACCTTTAGCGGGTAGCTCCTACGAGCAGTACTTC. It specifies CASSLPLAGSSYEQYF. The variable domain in full, completed from reference TRBV7-6 and TRBJ2-7, reads GAGVSQSPRYKVTKRGQDVALRCDPISGHVSLYWYRQALGQGPEFLTYFNYEAQQDKSGLPNDRFSAERPEGSISTLTIQRTEQRDSAMYRCASSLPLAGSSYEQYFGPGTRLTVT.